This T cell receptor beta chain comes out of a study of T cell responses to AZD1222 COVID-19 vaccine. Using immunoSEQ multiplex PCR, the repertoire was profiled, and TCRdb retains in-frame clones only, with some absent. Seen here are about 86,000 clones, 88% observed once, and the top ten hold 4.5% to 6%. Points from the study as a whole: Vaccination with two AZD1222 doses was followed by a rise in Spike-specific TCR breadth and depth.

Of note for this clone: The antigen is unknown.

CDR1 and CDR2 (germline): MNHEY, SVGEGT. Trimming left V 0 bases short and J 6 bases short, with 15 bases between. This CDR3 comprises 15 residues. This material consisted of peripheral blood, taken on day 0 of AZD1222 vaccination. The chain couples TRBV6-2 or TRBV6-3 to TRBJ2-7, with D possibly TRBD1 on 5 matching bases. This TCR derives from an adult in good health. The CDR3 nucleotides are TGTGCCAGCAGTTACTCGAGCCAGGGCCGGATCGAGCAGTACTTC. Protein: CASSYSSQGRIEQYF.